Each of the 11 T cell receptor beta chains below was sequenced from the same sample in a study of shared clonotypes between healthy human individuals. CD45RO-negative, CCR7-selected cells formed the naive CD8 fraction, which excluded terminally differentiated effector memory CD45RA+ cells. Profiled with immunoSEQ multiplex PCR; TCRdb holds only in-frame clones, not every one. The profile shows some 2 million clones, roughly 95% of them singletons. The sequenced material came from naive CD8+ T cells sorted from blood. The receptors shown here come from a man in his late teens or twenties in good health.

This rearrangement joins TRBV18 to TRBJ2-7, with TRBD1 identical over 8 bases. Germline V gene lookup returns CDR1 KGHSH and CDR2 LQKENI. J gave up 3 bases and V 3 bases, and 7 bases lay outside the gene matches. This CDR3 spans 15 amino acids. The CDR3 reads CASSPGPGGVYEQYF. In DNA form, the CDR3 reads TGTGCCAGCTCACCGGGACCAGGGGGCGTCTACGAGCAGTACTTC. The whole variable domain, filled in from reference TRBV18 and TRBJ2-7, reads NAGVMQNPRHLVRRRGQEARLRCSPMKGHSHVYWYRQLPEEGLKFMVYLQKENIIDESGMPKERFSAEFPKEGPSILRIQQVVRGDSAAYFCASSPGPGGVYEQYFGPGTRLTVT.

This clone was counted once. The CDR3: CASSLRLAGADTQYF. As DNA, the CDR3 is TGTGCCAGCAGTTTAAGACTAGCGGGAGCAGATACGCAGTATTTT. V is TRBV27 and J is TRBJ2-3, with TRBD2 identical over 12 bases. The V gene's germline CDR1 is MNHEY and CDR2 SMNVEV (reference sequence). The CDR3 consists of 15 residues. The V gene end was trimmed by 2 bases and the J gene end by 4 bases; junction bases not matched to a gene: 1.

The V call is TRBV11-2, the J call TRBJ2-7; the match to TRBD1 covers 10 bases. Trimming cost V 5 bases and J 3 bases; bases outside gene matches: 4. CDR1 and CDR2 from the germline V gene are SGHAT and FQNNGV. The CDR3 has 14 residues. CDR3 sequence reads: CASSNRDRGYEQYF. Written as DNA, the CDR3 is TGTGCCAGCAGCAACCGGGACAGGGGCTACGAGCAGTACTTC. The full variable domain, its missing parts supplied by reference TRBV11-2 and TRBJ2-7, is EAGVAQSPRYKIIEKRQSVAFWCNPISGHATLYWYQQILGQGPKLLIQFQNNGVVDDSQLPKDRFSAERLKGVDSTLKIQPAKLEDSAVYLCASSNRDRGYEQYFGPGTRLTVT.

The V call is TRBV30, the J call TRBJ2-7; D is uncertain. There are 13 residues in the CDR3. The germline gives CDR1 GTSNPN, CDR2 SVGIG (reference sequence). The V and J ends lost 1 base and 8 bases respectively, with 15 bases between them. CDR3 in amino acids: CAWSAFIGVQQYF. CDR3 DNA sequence: TGTGCCTGGAGTGCATTCATAGGCGTCCAGCAGTACTTC.

This clone has only one observation. The same CDR3 is also encoded by other DNA sequences in this sample. The J gene is TRBJ1-1, the V gene TRBV27; the match to TRBD1 covers 9 bases. Trimming removed 5 bases from V and 4 bases from J; junction bases left unmatched: 5. The CDR3 consists of 14 residues. CDR1 is MNHEY, CDR2 SMNVEV, per germline (reference sequence). The CDR3 DNA follows: TGTGCCAGCAGTCATACAGGGGGCGGCACTGAAGCTTTCTTT. Encoded protein: CASSHTGGGTEAFF.

This sequence joins TRBV7-8 and TRBJ1-2, with TRBD1 matching over 8 bases. The CDR3 extends over 12 amino acids. V was pared by 5 bases and J by 6 bases, with 2 bases of the junction left unmatched. Germline CDR1 is SGHVS and CDR2 is FQNEAQ. The CDR3 loop reads CASSPDRDGYTF. The CDR3 DNA reads TGTGCCAGCAGCCCGGACAGGGATGGCTACACCTTC.

The chain carries TRBV7-3 and TRBJ2-1, with a possible D match to TRBD2 (6 bases). The germline gives CDR1 SGHTA, CDR2 FQGTGA. CDR3 length equals 14 residues. Trimming left V 3 bases short and J 2 bases short, with 8 bases between. This chain's CDR3 is CASSFSGPYNEQFF. CDR3 DNA sequence: TGTGCCAGCAGCTTTAGCGGCCCCTACAATGAGCAGTTCTTC. The full variable domain, in which reference TRBV7-3 and TRBJ2-1 provide the parts outside the CDR3, is GAGVSQTPSNKVTEKGKYVELRCDPISGHTALYWYRQSLGQGPEFLIYFQGTGAADDSGLPNDRFFAVRPEGSVSTLKIQRTERGDSAVYLCASSFSGPYNEQFFGPGTRLTVL.

The chain couples TRBV13 to TRBJ2-7; 7 nucleotides line up with TRBD2. V shed 3 bases and J 0 bases; nucleotides not matched to a gene: 5. The CDR3 covers 15 residues. Germline-derived CDR1 and CDR2 are PRHDT and FYEKMQ (reference sequence). CDR3 nucleotide sequence: TGTGCCAGCAGCTTCGCCGGGGGGAGCTCCTACGAGCAGTACTTC. Protein: CASSFAGGSSYEQYF.

The rearrangement links TRBV9 to TRBJ2-7, with TRBD2 as a possible D gene (6 bases). The CDR3 loop spans 14 amino acids. Trimming removed 4 bases at V and 2 bases at J, with 13 bases between. Germline CDR1 is SGDLS and CDR2 is YYNGEE. This chain's CDR3 is CASSKGTGTYEQYF. CDR3 nucleotide sequence: TGTGCCAGCAGCAAGGGGACTGGGACCTACGAGCAGTACTTC.

This clone was seen a few times. This chain connects TRBV28 to TRBJ1-1, with D perhaps TRBD1 (5 bases). In germline, CDR1 is MDHEN, CDR2 SYDVKM. The V and J ends lost 2 bases and 4 bases respectively, with 11 bases between them. The CDR3 length is 14 residues. The CDR3 loop reads CASSLGGAPTEAFF. The CDR3 coding sequence is TGTGCCAGCAGTTTAGGTGGGGCGCCCACTGAAGCTTTCTTT.

In the case of this clone: The sample carries other DNA sequences with the same CDR3. The genes are TRBV7-8 and TRBJ1-5, with D unclear. The V end lost 2 bases, the J end lost 0 bases, and 8 bases lay between the germline ends. CDR1 and CDR2 (germline): SGHVS, FQNEAQ. CDR3 length: 15 amino acids. CDR3 in amino acids: CASSLWGNSNQPQHF. In nucleotides, the CDR3 is TGTGCCAGCAGCTTATGGGGTAATAGCAATCAGCCCCAGCATTTT.